These 22 T cell receptor beta chains came from one sample sequenced in a study of T cell responses to AZD1222 COVID-19 vaccine. Method: immunoSEQ multiplex PCR; TCRdb's copy keeps in-frame clones and lacks some. The data show 100,000 to 150,000 clones, with roughly 89% seen just once and 5% to 7.5% held by the top ten. The input for sequencing was peripheral blood, taken on day 0 of AZD1222 vaccination. Source of these receptors: an adult in good health.

V is TRBV25-1 and J is TRBJ1-4, with a possible D match to TRBD1 (5 bases). This CDR3 has 16 residues. V was cut by 4 bases and J by 7 bases, with 19 bases left in between. The germline V gene has CDR1 MGHDK and CDR2 SYGVNS. The CDR3 region is CASSALAQGRGEKLFF. The CDR3 DNA reads as TGTGCCAGCAGTGCCCTCGCCCAGGGCCGGGGTGAAAAACTGTTTTTT.

The chain joins TRBV7-9 to TRBJ1-4; 9 bases fit TRBD1. The CDR3 sequence is 16 residues long. The V and J ends lost 4 bases and 4 bases, in that order; junction bases with no gene match: 7. Germline lookup yields CDR1 SEHNR and CDR2 FQNEAQ (reference sequence). The CDR3 DNA is TGTGCCAGCAGCTCGGACGGGGGACAGGGTAATGAAAAACTGTTTTTT. Protein sequence: CASSSDGGQGNEKLFF.

The chain couples TRBV18 to TRBJ2-1, with TRBD2 matching over 11 bases. This CDR3 spans 16 amino acids. Germline V gives CDR1 KGHSH, CDR2 LQKENI. The V and J ends lost 3 bases and 6 bases, in that order; junction bases with no gene match: 7. CDR3 nucleotides: TGTGCCAGCTCACCCCTCACTAGCGGGGGAAGCAATGAGCAGTTCTTC. Translating gives CASSPLTSGGSNEQFF.

This clone was seen a handful of times. The rearrangement links TRBV5-5 to TRBJ2-7; 7 bases fit TRBD2. The CDR3 has 13 residues. Trimming at V came to 1 base and at J to 11 bases, leaving 9 bases not matched to a gene. The germline V gene encodes CDR1 SGHKS and CDR2 YYEKEE (reference sequence). CDR3 sequence: CASSLRAQGGKYF. In DNA form, the CDR3 reads TGTGCCAGCAGCTTGAGAGCCCAGGGAGGGAAGTACTTC.

This chain uses TRBV11-1 with TRBJ1-1; D remains ambiguous. The germline gives CDR1 SGHAT, CDR2 FQDESV (reference sequence). The CDR3 sequence is 13 residues long. V gave up 3 bases and J gave up 0 bases, with 5 bases separating them. In DNA form, the CDR3 reads TGTGCCAGCAGCTTTGGCTTGAACACTGAAGCTTTCTTT. This translates into CASSFGLNTEAFF.

V usage is TRBV27 and J usage is TRBJ2-3; 9 bases are a match to TRBD2. After removal of 1 base from V and 4 bases from J, the junction contained 9 bases not matched to a gene. This CDR3 has 17 residues. CDR1 and CDR2 from the germline V gene are MNHEY and SMNVEV (reference sequence). This CDR3 reads CASSLFSLAGFADTQYF. The CDR3 region has the DNA TGTGCCAGCAGTTTATTCTCGCTAGCGGGGTTCGCAGATACGCAGTATTTT.

The chain combines TRBV11-2 with TRBJ2-5; no clear D gene. CDR1 is SGHAT and CDR2 is FQNNGV in the germline V gene. This CDR3 region has 13 residues. Trimming left V 3 bases short and J 2 bases short, with 7 bases between. CDR3 protein: CASSFVQQETQYF. The CDR3 DNA is TGTGCCAGCAGCTTCGTGCAGCAAGAGACCCAGTACTTC.

This clone showed up just once. The chain carries TRBV14 and TRBJ1-1; D not resolved. V lost 1 base to trimming and J lost 1 base, with 4 bases between them. The CDR3 has 13 amino acids. Germline loops: CDR1 SGHDN, CDR2 FVKESK. The CDR3 sequence: CASSQVTNTEAFF. The DNA for the CDR3 is TGTGCCAGCAGCCAAGTAACGAACACTGAAGCTTTCTTT.

The CDR3: CASSVGTRAENSPLHF. CDR3 coding DNA: TGTGCCAGCAGCGTTGGGACGAGAGCAGAAAATTCACCCCTCCACTTT. The chain couples TRBV9 to TRBJ1-6; possibly TRBD1 for D (5 bases). Germline lookup yields CDR1 SGDLS and CDR2 YYNGEE. The CDR3 has 16 amino acids. V shed 2 bases and J shed 7 bases, with 16 bases lying between them.

The chain links TRBV19 to TRBJ2-1, with 12 nucleotides matching TRBD2. This CDR3 region has 17 residues. Trimming removed 2 bases from V and 6 bases from J; junction bases left unmatched: 8. The germline V gene encodes CDR1 LNHDA and CDR2 SQIVND (reference sequence). CDR3 region: CASSIPSTSGGFNEQFF. CDR3 nucleotides: TGTGCCAGTAGTATACCGTCGACTAGCGGGGGATTCAATGAGCAGTTCTTC.

This sequence joins TRBV19 and TRBJ2-7, with no clear D. V dropped 5 bases and J dropped 0 bases, with 8 bases sitting between them. Germline V CDR1 and CDR2: LNHDA, SQIVND (reference sequence). The CDR3 is 13 residues long. The CDR3 DNA follows: TGTGCCAGTAGTTCGCTCGACTCCTACGAGCAGTACTTC. Protein: CASSSLDSYEQYF.

The rearrangement joins TRBV27 to TRBJ2-5, with D perhaps matching TRBD1 (6 bases). Deletions cut 0 bases from V and 5 bases from J, with 19 bases between. Germline V gene sequence: CDR1 MNHEY, CDR2 SMNVEV (reference sequence). The CDR3 runs 17 residues. CDR3 region: CASSLSTGLRGTETQYF. The CDR3 DNA reads TGTGCCAGCAGTTTATCGACAGGCCTGAGGGGGACGGAGACCCAGTACTTC.

The rearrangement links TRBV12-5 to TRBJ1-1; D not resolved. The CDR3 is made up of 12 amino acids. V was clipped by 3 bases and J by 0 bases, with 2 bases between them. Germline assignment: CDR1 LGHNT and CDR2 FRNRAP. The CDR3, as DNA: TGTGCTAGTGGTTTCTTGAACACTGAAGCTTTCTTT. Protein product: CASGFLNTEAFF.

CDR3 sequence (DNA): TGTGCCAGCAGTTTATATGGGACAGTGAACACCGGGGAGCTGTTTTTT. Translation: CASSLYGTVNTGELFF. The V gene is TRBV27, the J gene TRBJ2-2, with 7 nucleotides matching TRBD1. Germline V gene lookup returns CDR1 MNHEY and CDR2 SMNVEV (reference sequence). CDR3 length: 16 amino acids. Trimming removed 1 base from V and 1 base from J; junction bases left unmatched: 3.

The chain links TRBV5-6 to TRBJ1-6; D unresolved. V was clipped by 2 bases and J by 0 bases, with 9 bases between them. The V gene's germline CDR1 is SGHDT and CDR2 YYEEEE. The CDR3 runs to 16 residues. The CDR3, as DNA: TGTGCCAGCAGCTTCTTTGGCAGCTCCTATAATTCACCCCTCCACTTT. Its protein product is CASSFFGSSYNSPLHF.

V gene TRBV6-5 combines with J gene TRBJ2-5, with D maybe TRBD1 (6 bases). V was shortened by 8 bases and J by 4 bases, with 20 bases between the two germline ends. CDR1 and CDR2 from the germline V gene are MNHEY and SVGAGI. CDR3 length: 15 residues. This CDR3 reads CASGGVNWSLETQYF. CDR3 DNA: TGTGCCAGCGGGGGCGTTAATTGGTCCCTAGAGACCCAGTACTTC.

The V gene is TRBV7-3, the J gene TRBJ2-5; maybe TRBD2 (5 bases). The CDR3 consists of 14 residues. CDR1 is SGHTA, CDR2 FQGTGA, per germline. The ends were cut back, 5 bases at V and 5 bases at J, with 15 bases in the middle. CDR3 loop: CASSLGPGSETQYF. The CDR3 DNA reads as TGTGCCAGCAGCCTGGGTCCTGGGAGTGAGACCCAGTACTTC.

In this sample, this clone turned up once. The chain recombines TRBV2 with TRBJ1-2; TRBD1 is a possible D gene (5 bases). Per the germline V gene, CDR1 is SNHLY and CDR2 is FYNNEI. There are 13 residues in the CDR3. The germline V and J ends were trimmed by 5 bases and 4 bases, with 11 bases remaining between them. DNA of the CDR3: TGTGCCAGCAGTCCGGGGCCTCGCTATGGCTACACCTTC. Translating gives CASSPGPRYGYTF.

Of note for this clone: Relative to the germline gene, one junction end is altered; a read error may explain this. The chain recombines TRBV10-2 with TRBJ1-5; D perhaps matches TRBD1 (5 bases). The germline V gene encodes CDR1 WSHSY and CDR2 SAAADI. This CDR3 is 17 amino acids long. The CDR3 spells CASSELRGRGLGQTQHF. CDR3 nucleotides: TGCGCCAGCAGTGAGTTGCGGGGCCGAGGGTTGGGTCAGACCCAGCATTTT.

The chain recombines TRBV9 with TRBJ1-5; tentative D call: TRBD1 (5 bases). The CDR3 runs to 15 residues. Trimming took off 0 bases at V and 10 bases at J, with 17 bases between the two ends. Germline V gene sequence: CDR1 SGDLS, CDR2 YYNGEE. The CDR3 spells CASSVGAGGISPQHF. CDR3 sequence (DNA): TGTGCCAGCAGCGTAGGCGCCGGGGGGATTTCACCCCAGCATTTT.

The chain recombines TRBV27 with TRBJ1-1; unclear D gene. The CDR3 sequence is 18 residues long. The V end lost 5 bases, the J end lost 3 bases, and 25 bases lay between the germline ends. Germline assignment: CDR1 MNHEY and CDR2 SMNVEV (reference sequence). The DNA for the CDR3 is TGTGCCAGCAGTCCCCGCCCCGGGGATAGGGTTTTTGACACTGAAGCTTTCTTT. Translating gives CASSPRPGDRVFDTEAFF.

This sequence joins TRBV6-6 and TRBJ1-2, with TRBD1 as a possible D gene (5 bases). Per the germline V gene, CDR1 is MNHNY and CDR2 is SVGAGI (reference sequence). The V end lost 6 bases, the J end lost 6 bases, and 14 bases lay between the germline ends. The CDR3 runs 13 residues. The CDR3 reads CASSPRLGDGYTF. In DNA, the CDR3 is TGTGCCAGCAGCCCCCGTTTGGGGGATGGCTACACCTTC.